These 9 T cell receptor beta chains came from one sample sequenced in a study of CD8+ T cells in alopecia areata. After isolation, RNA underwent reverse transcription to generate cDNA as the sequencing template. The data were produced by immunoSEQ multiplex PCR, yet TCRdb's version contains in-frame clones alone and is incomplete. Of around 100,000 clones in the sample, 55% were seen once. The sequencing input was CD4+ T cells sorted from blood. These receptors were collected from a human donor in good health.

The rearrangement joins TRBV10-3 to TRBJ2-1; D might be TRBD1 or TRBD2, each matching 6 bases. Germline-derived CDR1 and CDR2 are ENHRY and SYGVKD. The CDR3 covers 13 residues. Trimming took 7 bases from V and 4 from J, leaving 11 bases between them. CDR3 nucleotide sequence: TGTGCCATCAATTCGGGGGCATACAATGAGCAGTTCTTC. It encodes CAINSGAYNEQFF.

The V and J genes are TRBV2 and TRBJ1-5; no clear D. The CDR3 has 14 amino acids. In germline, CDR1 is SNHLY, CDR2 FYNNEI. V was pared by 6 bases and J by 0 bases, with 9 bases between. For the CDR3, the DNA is TGTGCCAGCAGGGAGCTACATAGCAATCAGCCCCAGCATTTT. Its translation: CASRELHSNQPQHF.

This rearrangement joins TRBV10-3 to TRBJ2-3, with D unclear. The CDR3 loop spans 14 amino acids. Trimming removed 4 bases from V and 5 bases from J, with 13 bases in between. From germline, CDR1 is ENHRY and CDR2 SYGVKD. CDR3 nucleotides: TGTGCCATCAGTGGAATCCTCGGTGGAGATACGCAGTATTTT. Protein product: CAISGILGGDTQYF.

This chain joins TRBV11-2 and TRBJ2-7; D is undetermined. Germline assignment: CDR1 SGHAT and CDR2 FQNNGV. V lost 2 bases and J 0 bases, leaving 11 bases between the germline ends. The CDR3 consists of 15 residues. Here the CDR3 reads CASSLYVGNSYEQYF. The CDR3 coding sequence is TGTGCCAGCAGCTTATACGTGGGAAACTCCTACGAGCAGTACTTC.

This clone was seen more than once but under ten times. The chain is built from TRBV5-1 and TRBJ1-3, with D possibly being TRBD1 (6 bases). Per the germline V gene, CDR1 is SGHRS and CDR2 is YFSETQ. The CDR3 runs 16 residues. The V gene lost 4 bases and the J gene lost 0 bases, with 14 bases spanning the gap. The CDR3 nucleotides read TGCGCCAGCAGCCCGGGACAAACGAGCTCTGGAAACACCATATATTTT. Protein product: CASSPGQTSSGNTIYF.

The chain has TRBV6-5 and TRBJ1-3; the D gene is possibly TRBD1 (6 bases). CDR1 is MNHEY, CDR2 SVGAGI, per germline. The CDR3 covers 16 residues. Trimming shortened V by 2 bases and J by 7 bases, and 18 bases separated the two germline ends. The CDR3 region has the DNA TGTGCCAGCAGTTACAGGGGGGACCTTGTTGGGAACACCATATATTTT. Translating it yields CASSYRGDLVGNTIYF.

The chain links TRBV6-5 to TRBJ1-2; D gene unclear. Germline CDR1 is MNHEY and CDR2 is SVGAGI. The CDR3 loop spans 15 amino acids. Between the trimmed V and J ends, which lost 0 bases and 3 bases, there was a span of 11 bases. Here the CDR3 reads CASSYSRNLDYGYTF. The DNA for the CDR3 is TGTGCCAGCAGTTACTCGCGGAACTTGGACTATGGCTACACCTTC.

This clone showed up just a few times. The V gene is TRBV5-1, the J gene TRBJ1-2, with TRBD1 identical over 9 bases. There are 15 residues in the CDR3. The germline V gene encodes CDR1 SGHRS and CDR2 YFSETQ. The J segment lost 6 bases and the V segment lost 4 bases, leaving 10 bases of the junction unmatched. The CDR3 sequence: CASSKSDRGTDGYTF. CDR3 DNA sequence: TGCGCCAGCAGCAAATCGGACAGGGGTACGGATGGCTACACCTTC.

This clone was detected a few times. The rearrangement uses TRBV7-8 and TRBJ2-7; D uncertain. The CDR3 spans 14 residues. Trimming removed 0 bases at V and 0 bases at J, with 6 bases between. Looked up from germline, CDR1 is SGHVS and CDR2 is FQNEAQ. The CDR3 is CASSLAEISYEQYF. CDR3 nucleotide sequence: TGTGCCAGCAGCTTAGCGGAGATCTCCTACGAGCAGTACTTC.